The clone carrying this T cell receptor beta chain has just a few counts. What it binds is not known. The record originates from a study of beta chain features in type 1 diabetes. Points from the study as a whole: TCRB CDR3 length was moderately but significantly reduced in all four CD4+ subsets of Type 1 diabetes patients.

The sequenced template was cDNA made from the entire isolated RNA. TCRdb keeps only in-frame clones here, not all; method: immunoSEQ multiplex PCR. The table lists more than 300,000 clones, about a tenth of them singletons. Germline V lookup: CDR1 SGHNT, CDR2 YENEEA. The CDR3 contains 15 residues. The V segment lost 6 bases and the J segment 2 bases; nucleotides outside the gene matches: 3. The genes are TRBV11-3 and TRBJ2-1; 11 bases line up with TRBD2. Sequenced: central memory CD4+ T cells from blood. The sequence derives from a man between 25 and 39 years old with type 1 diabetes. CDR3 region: CASSLAGGPYNEQFF. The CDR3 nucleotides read TGTGCCAGCAGTCTAGCGGGGGGTCCCTACAATGAGCAGTTCTTC.